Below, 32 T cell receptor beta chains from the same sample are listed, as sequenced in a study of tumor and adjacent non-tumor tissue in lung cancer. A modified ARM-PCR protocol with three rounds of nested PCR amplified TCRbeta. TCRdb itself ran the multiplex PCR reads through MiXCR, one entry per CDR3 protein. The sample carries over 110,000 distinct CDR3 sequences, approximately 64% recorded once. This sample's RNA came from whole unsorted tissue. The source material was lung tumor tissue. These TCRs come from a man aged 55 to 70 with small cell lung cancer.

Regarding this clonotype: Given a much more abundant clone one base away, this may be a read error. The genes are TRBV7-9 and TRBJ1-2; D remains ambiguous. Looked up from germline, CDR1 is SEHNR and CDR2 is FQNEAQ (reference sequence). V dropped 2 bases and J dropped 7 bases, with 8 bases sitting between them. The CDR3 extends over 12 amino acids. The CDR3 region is CASSLNGLGYTF. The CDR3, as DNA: TGTGCCAGCAGCTTAAACGGGCTTGGCTACACCTTC.

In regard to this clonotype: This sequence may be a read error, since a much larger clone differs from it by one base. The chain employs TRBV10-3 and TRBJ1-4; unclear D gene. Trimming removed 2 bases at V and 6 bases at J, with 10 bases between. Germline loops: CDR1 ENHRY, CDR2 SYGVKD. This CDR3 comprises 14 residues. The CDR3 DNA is TGTGCCATCAGTGAGGCGGCAGATTATGAAAAACTGTTTTTT. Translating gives CAISEAADYEKLFF.

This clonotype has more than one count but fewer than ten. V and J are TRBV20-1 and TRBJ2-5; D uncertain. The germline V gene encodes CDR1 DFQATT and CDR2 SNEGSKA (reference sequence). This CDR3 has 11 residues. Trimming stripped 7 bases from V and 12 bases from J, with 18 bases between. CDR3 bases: TGCAGTGTTAATGGTAGCCCGGCTGAGTACTTC. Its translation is CSVNGSPAEYF.

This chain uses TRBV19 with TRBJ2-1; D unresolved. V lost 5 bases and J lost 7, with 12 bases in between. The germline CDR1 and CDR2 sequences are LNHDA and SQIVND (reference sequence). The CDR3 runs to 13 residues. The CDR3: CASSSHSGNEQFF. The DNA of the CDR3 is TGTGCCAGTAGTTCGCACTCGGGTAATGAGCAGTTCTTC.

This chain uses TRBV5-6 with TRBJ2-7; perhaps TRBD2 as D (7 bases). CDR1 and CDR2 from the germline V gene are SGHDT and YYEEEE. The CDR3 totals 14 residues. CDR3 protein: CANSHRDYHYEQYV. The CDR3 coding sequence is TGTGCCAACAGCCACAGGGACTACCACTACGAGCAGTACGTC.

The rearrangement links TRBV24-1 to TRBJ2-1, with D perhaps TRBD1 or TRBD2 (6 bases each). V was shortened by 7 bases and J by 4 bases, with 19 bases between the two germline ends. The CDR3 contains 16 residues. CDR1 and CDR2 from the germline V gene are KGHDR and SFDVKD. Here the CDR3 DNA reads TGTGCCACCAGAGGCCGGGGGCAATATCGATACAATGAGCAGTTCTTC. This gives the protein CATRGRGQYRYNEQFF.

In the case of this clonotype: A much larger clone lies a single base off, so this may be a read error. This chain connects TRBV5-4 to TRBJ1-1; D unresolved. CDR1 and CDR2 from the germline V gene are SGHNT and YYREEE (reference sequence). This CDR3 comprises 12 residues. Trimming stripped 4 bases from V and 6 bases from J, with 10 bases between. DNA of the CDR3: TGTGCCAGCAGCGTTTGGAGGGCTGAAGCTTTCTTT. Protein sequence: CASSVWRAEAFF.

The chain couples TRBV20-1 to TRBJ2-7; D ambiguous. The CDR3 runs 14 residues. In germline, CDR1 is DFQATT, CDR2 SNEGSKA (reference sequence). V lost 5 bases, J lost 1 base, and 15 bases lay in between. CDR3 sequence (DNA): TGCAGTGCTGGACCATTACATGGGTCCTACGAGCAGTACGTC. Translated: CSAGPLHGSYEQYV.

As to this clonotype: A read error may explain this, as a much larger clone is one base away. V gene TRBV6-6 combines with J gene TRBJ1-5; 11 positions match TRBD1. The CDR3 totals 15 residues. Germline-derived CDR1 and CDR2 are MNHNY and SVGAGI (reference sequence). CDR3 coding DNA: TGTGGCAGCAGTCCGGGACAGGGGGTTAGTCAGCCCCAGCATTTT. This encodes CGSSPGQGVSQPQHF.

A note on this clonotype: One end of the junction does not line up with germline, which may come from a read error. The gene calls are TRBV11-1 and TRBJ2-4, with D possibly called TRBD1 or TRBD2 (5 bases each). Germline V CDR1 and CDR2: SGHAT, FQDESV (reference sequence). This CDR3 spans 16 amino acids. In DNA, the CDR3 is TGTGACAGCAGCGACGAGAGGGGCCTAGCCAAAAACATTCAGTACTTC. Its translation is CDSSDERGLAKNIQYF.

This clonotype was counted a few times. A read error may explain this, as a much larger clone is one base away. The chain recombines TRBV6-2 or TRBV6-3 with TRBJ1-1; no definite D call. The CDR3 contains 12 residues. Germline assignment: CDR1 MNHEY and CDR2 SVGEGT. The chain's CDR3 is CASSPLRLEASF. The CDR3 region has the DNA TGTGCCAGCAGTCCCCTGAGACTCGAAGCTTCCTTT.

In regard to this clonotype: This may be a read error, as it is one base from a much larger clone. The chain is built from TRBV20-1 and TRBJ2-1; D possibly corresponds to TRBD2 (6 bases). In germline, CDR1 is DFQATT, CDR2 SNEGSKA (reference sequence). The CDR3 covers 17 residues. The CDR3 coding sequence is TGCGGTGCTAGAGATCATAGTAGCGGTTACTCCTACAATGAGCAGTTCTTC. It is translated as CGARDHSSGYSYNEQFF.

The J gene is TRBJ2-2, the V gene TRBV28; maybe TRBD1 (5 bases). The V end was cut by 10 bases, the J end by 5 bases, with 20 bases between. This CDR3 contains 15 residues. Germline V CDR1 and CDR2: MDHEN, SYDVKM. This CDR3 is CAIRPDSEVTGELFF. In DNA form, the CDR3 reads TGTGCCATCAGACCCGACAGTGAGGTAACCGGGGAGCTGTTTTTT. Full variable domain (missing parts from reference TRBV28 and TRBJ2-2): DVKVTQSSRYLVKRTGEKVFLECVQDMDHENMFWYRQDPGLGLRLIYFSYDVKMKEKGDIPEGYSVSREKKERFSLILESASTNQTSMYLCAIRPDSEVTGELFFGEGSRLTVL.

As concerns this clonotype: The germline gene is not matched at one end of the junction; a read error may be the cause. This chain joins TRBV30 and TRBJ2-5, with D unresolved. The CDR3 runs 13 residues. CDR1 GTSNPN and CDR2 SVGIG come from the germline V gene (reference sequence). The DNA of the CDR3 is TGTGTCTGGAGTCCTGGATCCAGGGAGACCCAGTACTTC. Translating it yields CVWSPGSRETQYF.

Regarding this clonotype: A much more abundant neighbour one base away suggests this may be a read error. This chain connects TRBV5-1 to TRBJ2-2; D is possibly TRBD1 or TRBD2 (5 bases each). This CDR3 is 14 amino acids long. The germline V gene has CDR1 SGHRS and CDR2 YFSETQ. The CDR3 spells CASSFVVDTGELLF. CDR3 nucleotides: TGCGCCAGCAGCTTTGTAGTGGACACCGGGGAGCTGCTTTTT.

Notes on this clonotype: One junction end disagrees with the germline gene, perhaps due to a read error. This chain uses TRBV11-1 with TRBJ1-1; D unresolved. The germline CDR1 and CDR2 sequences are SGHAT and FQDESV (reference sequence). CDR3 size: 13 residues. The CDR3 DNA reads TGTGCCAGCAGCGTTACCAGAAGGGCTGAAGCTCTCTTT. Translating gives CASSVTRRAEALF.

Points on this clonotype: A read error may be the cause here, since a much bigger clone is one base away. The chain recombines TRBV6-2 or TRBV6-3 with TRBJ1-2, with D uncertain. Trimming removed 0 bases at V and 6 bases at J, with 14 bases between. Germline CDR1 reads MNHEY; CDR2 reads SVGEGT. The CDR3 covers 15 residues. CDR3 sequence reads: CASSYSWQALDGYTF. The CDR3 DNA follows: TGTGCCAGCAGTTACTCGTGGCAGGCGCTGGATGGCTACACCTTC.

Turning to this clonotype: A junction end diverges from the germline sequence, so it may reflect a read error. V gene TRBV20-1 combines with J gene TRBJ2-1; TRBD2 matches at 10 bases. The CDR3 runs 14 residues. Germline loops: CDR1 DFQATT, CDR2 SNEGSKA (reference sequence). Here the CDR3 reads CSATSGTSDNERFF. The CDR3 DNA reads TGCAGTGCCACAAGTGGGACTAGCGACAATGAGCGGTTCTTC.

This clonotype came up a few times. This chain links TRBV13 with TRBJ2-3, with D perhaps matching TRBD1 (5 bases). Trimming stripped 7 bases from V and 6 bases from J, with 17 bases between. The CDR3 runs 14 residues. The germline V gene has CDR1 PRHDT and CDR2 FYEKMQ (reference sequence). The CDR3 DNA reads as TGTGCCAGCACCGGAAGGGGTTCCATCGATACGCAGTATTTT. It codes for CASTGRGSIDTQYF.

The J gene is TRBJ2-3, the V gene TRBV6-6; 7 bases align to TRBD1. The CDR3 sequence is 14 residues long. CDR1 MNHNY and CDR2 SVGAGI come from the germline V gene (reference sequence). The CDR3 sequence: CVNRRRQGADTQYF. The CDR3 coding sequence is TGTGTCAACAGACGCCGCCAGGGGGCAGATACGCAGTATTTT.

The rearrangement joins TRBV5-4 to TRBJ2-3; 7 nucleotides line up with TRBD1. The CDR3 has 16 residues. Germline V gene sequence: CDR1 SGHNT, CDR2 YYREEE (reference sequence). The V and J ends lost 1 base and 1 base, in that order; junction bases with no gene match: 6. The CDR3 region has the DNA TGTGCCAGCAGCTTGAATCGTCAGGGGGGCACAGATACGCAGTATTTT. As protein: CASSLNRQGGTDTQYF.

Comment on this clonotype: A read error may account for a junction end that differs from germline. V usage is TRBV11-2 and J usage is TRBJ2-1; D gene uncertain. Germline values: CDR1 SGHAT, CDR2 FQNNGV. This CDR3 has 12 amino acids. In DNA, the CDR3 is TGTGTCAGCTCCCGAGGTCGGAATGAGCAATTCTTC. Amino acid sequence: CVSSRGRNEQFF.

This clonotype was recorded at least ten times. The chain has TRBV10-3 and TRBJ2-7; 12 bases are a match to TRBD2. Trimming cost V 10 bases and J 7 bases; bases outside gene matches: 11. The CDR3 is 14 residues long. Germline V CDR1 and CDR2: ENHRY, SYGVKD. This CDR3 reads CATSGLAGGREQYV. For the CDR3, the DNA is TGTGCCACCTCAGGTCTAGCGGGAGGGAGAGAGCAGTACGTC.

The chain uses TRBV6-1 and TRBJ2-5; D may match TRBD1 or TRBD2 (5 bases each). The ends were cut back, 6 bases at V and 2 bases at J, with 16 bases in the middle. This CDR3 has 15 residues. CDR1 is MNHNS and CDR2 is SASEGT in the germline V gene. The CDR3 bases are TGTGCCAGCAGCTCGAAGGGACGGTTTCAAGAGACCCAGTACTTC. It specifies CASSSKGRFQETQYF.

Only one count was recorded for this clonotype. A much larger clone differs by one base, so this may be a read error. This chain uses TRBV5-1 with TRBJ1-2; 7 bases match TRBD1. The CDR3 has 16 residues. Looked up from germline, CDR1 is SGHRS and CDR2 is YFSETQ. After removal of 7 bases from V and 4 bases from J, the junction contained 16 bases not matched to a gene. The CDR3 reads CASGSTGTVETYGYTF. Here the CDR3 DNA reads TGCGCCAGCGGCTCGACCGGGACAGTTGAAACCTATGGCTACACCTTC.

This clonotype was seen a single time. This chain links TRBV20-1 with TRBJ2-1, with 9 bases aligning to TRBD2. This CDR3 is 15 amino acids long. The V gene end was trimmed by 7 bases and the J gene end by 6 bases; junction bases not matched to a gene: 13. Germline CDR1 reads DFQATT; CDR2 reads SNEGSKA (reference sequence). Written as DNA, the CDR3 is TGCAGTGTTCCGCATAGCGGGAGAGGTAGCAATGAGCAGTTCTTC. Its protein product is CSVPHSGRGSNEQFF.

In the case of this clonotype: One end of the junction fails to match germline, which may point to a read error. DNA for the CDR3: TGTGCCATCAGCTTTCTGATCCAAACTCTCAGTACAGATACGCAGTATTTT. This gives the protein CAISFLIQTLSTDTQYF. The chain links TRBV5-5 to TRBJ2-3, with D unclear. Germline CDR1 SGHKS, CDR2 YYEKEE (reference sequence). The CDR3 consists of 17 residues.

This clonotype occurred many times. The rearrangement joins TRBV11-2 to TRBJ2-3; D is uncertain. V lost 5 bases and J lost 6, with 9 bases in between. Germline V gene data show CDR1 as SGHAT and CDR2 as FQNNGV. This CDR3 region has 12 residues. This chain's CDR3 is CASSPNLDTQYF. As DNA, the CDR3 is TGTGCCAGCAGCCCGAACTTGGATACGCAGTATTTT.

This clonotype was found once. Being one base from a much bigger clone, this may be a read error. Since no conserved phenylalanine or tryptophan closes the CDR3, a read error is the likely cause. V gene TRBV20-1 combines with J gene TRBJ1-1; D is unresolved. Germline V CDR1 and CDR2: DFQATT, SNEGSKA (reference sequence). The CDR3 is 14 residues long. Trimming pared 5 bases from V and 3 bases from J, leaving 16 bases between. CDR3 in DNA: TGCAGTGCTTCCCTCGGCCCAGGACACACTGAAGCTTTCTTA. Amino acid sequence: CSASLGPGHTEAFL.

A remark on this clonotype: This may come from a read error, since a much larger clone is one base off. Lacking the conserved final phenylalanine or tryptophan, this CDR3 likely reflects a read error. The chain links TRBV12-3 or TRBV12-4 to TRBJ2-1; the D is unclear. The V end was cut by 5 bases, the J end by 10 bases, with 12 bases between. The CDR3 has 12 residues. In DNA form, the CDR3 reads TGTGCCAGCAGTCTCTCGGGTTTCGAGCAGTTCTAC. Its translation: CASSLSGFEQFY.

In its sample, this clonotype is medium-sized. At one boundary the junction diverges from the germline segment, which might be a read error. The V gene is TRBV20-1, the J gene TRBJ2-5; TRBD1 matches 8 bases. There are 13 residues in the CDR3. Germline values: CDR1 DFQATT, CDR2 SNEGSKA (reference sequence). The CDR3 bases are TGCAGTGTTAGAGCAGGGGGCGGTGAGACCCAGTACTTC. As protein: CSVRAGGGETQYF.

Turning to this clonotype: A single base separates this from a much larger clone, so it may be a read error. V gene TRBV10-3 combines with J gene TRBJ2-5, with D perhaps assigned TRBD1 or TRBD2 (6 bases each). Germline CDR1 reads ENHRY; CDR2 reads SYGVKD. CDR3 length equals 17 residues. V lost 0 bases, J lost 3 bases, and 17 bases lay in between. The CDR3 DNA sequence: TGTGCCATCAGTGAGTCGGGCATGGGGGGCGGAAAAGAGACCCAGTACTTC. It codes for CAISESGMGGGKETQYF.